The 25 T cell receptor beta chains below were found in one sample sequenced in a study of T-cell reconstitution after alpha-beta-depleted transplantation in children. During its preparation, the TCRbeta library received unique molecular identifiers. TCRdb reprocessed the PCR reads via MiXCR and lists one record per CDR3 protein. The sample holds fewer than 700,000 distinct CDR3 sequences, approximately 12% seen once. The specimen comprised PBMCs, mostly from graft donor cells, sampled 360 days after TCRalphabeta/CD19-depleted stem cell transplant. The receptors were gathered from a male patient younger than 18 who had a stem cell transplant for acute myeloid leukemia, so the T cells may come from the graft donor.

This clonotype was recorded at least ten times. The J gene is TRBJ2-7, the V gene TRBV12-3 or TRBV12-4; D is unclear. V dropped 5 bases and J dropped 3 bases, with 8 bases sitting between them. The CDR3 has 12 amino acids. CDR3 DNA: TGTGCCAGCAGTCCCCCTTACTACGAGCAGTACTTC. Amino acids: CASSPPYYEQYF.

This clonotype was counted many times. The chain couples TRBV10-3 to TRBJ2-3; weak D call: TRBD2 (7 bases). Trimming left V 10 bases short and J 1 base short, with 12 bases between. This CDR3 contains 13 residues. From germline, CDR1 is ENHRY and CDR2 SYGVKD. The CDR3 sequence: CATTGRGTDTQYF. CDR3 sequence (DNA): TGTGCCACTACAGGGAGGGGCACAGATACGCAGTATTTT.

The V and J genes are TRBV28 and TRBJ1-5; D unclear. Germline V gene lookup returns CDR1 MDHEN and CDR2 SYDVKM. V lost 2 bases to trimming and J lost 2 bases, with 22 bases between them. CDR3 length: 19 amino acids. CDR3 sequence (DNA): TGTGCCAGCAGTTTAAGCCCCATTTACAGTGCCGGTGGCAATCAGCCCCAGCATTTT. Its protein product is CASSLSPIYSAGGNQPQHF.

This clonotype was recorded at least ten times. CDR3 sequence reads: CAIRGDSFYEQYF. In DNA, the CDR3 is TGTGCCATCCGAGGTGATAGCTTTTACGAGCAGTACTTC. V and J are TRBV10-3 and TRBJ2-7; D gene uncertain. Germline V gene lookup returns CDR1 ENHRY and CDR2 SYGVKD. The CDR3 contains 13 residues. V was pared by 8 bases and J by 4 bases, with 15 bases between.

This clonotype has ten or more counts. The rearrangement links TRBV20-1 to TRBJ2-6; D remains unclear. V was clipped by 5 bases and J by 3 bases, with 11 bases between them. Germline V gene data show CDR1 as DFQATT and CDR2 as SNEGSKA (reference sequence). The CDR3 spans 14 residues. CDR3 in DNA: TGCAGTGCTCGGGTGGCTGATGGGGCCAACGTCCTGACTTTC. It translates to CSARVADGANVLTF.

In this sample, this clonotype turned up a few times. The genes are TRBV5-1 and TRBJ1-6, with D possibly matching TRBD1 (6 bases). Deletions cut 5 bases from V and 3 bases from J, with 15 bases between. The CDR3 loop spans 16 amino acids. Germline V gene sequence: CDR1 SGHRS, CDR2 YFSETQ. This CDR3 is CASRLTRGGYNSPLHF. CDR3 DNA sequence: TGCGCCAGCAGGCTCACCCGAGGGGGCTATAATTCACCCCTCCACTTT.

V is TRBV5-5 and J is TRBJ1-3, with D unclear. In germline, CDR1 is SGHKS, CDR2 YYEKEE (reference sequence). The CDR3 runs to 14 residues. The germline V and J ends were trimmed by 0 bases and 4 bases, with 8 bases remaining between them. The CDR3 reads CASSLGGLGNTIYF. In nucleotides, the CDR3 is TGTGCCAGCAGCTTGGGAGGACTCGGAAACACCATATATTTT. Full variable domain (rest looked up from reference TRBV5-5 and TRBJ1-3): DAGVTQSPTHLIKTRGQQVTLRCSPISGHKSVSWYQQVLGQGPQFIFQYYEKEERGRGNFPDRFSARQFPNYSSELNVNALLLGDSALYLCASSLGGLGNTIYFGEGSWLTVV.

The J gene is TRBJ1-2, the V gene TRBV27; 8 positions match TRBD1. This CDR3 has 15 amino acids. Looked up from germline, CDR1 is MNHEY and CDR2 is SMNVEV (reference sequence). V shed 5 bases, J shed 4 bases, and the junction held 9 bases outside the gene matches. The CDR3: CASSRRTGTLYGYTF. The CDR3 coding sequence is TGTGCCAGCAGTCGCCGGACAGGGACACTCTATGGCTACACCTTC.

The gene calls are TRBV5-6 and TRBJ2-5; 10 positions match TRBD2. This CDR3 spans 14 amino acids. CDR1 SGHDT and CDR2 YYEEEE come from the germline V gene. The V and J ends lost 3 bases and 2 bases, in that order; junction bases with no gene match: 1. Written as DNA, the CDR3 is TGTGCCAGCAGCTCGACTAGCGGGCAAGAGACCCAGTACTTC. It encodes CASSSTSGQETQYF.

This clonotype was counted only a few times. The CDR3 DNA sequence: TGCGCCAGCAGCCTTTCCCCGGGACTATCAAACACCGGGGAGCTGTTTTTT. The encoded protein is CASSLSPGLSNTGELFF. V and J are TRBV4-3 and TRBJ2-2, with 7 bases aligning to TRBD2. CDR3 length: 17 residues. Germline loops: CDR1 LGHNA, CDR2 YSLEER. Trimming took 4 bases from V and 2 from J; bases not matched to a gene: 10.

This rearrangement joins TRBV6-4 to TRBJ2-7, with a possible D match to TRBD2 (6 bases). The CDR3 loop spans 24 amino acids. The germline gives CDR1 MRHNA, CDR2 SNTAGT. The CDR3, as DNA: TGTGCTCAGCAGAGACTGGGGGGTTTTGAAGTGGCCCTGGGAGGCTGTGAGATAATCTACGAGCAGTACTTC. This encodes CAQQRLGGFEVALGGCEIIYEQYF.

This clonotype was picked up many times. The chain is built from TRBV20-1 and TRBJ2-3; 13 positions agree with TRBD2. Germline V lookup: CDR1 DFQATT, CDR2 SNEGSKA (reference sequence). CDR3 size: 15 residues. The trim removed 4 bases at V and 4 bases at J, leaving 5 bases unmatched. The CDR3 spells CSANLGLAGPDTQYF. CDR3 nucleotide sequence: TGCAGTGCTAATCTGGGACTAGCGGGGCCAGATACGCAGTATTTT.

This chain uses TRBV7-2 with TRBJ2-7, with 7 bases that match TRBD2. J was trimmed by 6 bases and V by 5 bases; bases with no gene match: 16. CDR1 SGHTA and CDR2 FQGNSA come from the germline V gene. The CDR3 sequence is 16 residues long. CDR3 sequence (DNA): TGTGCCAGCAGCCCGGGTCTGGGCGGGAGTTTATCCGAGCAGTACTTC. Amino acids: CASSPGLGGSLSEQYF.

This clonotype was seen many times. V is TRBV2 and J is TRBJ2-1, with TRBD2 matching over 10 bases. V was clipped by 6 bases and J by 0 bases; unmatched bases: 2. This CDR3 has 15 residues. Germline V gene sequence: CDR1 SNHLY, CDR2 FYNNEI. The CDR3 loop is CASRRTSGSYNEQFF. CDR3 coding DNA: TGTGCCAGCAGGAGGACTAGCGGCTCCTACAATGAGCAGTTCTTC.

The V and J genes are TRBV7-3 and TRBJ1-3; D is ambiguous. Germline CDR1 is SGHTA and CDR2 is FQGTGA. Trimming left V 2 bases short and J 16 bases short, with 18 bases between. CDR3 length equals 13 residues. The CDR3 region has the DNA TGTGCCAGCAGCTTAGTGGCCGGGAGTCAACTTTATTTT. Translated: CASSLVAGSQLYF.

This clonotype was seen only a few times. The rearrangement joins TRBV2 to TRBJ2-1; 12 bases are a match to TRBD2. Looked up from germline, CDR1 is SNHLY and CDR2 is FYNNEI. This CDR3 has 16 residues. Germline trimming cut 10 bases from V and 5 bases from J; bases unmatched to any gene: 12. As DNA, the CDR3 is TGTGCCATCCGGACTAGCGGGATAAACACCGACAATGAGCAGTTCTTC. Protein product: CAIRTSGINTDNEQFF.

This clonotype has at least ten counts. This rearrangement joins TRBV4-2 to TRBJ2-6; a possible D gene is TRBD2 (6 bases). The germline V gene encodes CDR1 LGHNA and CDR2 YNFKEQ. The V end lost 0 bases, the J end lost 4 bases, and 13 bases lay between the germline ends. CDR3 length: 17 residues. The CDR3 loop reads CASSQEVLGRGANVLTF. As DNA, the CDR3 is TGTGCCAGCAGCCAAGAAGTGTTGGGGAGGGGGGCCAACGTCCTGACTTTC.

The CDR3 nucleotides read TGTGCCAGCAGCTTAACCCCGACAGGCCTCTCTGGGGCCAACGTCCTGACTTTC. It codes for CASSLTPTGLSGANVLTF. V and J are TRBV11-2 and TRBJ2-6; possible D gene TRBD1, 6 bases. Germline CDR1 and CDR2: SGHAT and FQNNGV. This CDR3 contains 18 residues. V was cut by 2 bases and J by 0 bases, with 14 bases left in between. Full variable domain (outside the CDR3, taken from reference TRBV11-2 and TRBJ2-6): EAGVAQSPRYKIIEKRQSVAFWCNPISGHATLYWYQQILGQGPKLLIQFQNNGVVDDSQLPKDRFSAERLKGVDSTLKIQPAKLEDSAVYLCASSLTPTGLSGANVLTFGAGSRLTVL.

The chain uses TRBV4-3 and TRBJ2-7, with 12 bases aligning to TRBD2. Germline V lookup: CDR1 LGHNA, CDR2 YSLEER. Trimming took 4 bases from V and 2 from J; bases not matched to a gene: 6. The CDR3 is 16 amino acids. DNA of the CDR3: TGCGCCAGCAGCCTCAACCGACTAGCGGGGGCCTACGAGCAGTACTTC. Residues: CASSLNRLAGAYEQYF.

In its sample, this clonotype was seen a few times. The CDR3 nucleotides read TGCAGCGTTGGTGGCGACGGGCAGTACTTC. Translating gives CSVGGDGQYF. V is TRBV29-1 and J is TRBJ2-7; no firm D call. The CDR3 is 10 residues long. CDR1 and CDR2 from the germline V gene are SQVTM and ANQGSEA. V was trimmed by 4 bases and J by 9 bases, leaving 10 bases between them.

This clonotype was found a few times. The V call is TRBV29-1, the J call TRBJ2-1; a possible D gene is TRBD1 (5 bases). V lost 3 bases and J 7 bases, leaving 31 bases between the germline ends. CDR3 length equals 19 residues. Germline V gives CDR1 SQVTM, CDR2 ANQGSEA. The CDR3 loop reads CSVEPRRAGPVGPLNEQFF. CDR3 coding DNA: TGCAGCGTTGAGCCGCGCAGGGCCGGACCCGTTGGCCCTTTGAATGAGCAGTTCTTC.

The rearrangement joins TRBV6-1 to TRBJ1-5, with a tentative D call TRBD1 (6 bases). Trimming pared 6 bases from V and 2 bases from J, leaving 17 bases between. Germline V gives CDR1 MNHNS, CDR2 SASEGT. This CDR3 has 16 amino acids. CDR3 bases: TGTGCCAGCAGAAAAAACACAGGGTTGGGCAATCAGCCCCAGCATTTT. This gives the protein CASRKNTGLGNQPQHF.

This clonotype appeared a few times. The CDR3 region has the DNA TGTGCCAGCAGACCTCGACTAGCGGGCCACCGGGGTGAGCAGTTCTTC. Translating it yields CASRPRLAGHRGEQFF. The V call is TRBV3-1, the J call TRBJ2-1; 10 bases are shared with TRBD2. This CDR3 contains 16 residues. Germline lookup yields CDR1 LGHDT and CDR2 YNNKEL (reference sequence). V trimming: 6 bases; J trimming: 9 bases; junction bases outside the gene matches: 14.

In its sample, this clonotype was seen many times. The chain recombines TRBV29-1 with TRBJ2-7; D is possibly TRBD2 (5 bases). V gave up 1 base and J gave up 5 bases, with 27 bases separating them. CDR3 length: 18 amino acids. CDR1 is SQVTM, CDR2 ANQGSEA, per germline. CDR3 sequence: CSVEGQAVQDSGSNEQYF. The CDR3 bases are TGCAGCGTTGAAGGCCAAGCCGTGCAGGACTCCGGTAGTAACGAGCAGTACTTC.

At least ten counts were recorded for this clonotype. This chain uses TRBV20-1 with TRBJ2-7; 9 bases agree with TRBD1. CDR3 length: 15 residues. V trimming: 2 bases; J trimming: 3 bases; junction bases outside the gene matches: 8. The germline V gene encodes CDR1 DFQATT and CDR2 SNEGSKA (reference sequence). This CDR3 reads CSARSGTGSLYEQYF. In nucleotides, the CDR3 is TGCAGTGCTAGATCCGGGACAGGGTCCCTCTACGAGCAGTACTTC.